Below, 11 T cell receptor beta chains from the same sample are listed, as sequenced in a study of T cells expressing NK-cell markers. TCRdb re-called the 5' RACE reads, yielding one record per CDR3 amino acid sequence without DNA. Its table lists 350,000 to 400,000 distinct CDR3 sequences. Sequenced sample: blood T cells: a sorted CD56 or NKG2C T cell subset, CD4+ or CD8+ T cells, or bulk PBMC T cells (not recorded which). The receptors originated from a woman aged 50 to 65 in good health.

The chain combines TRBV6-1 with TRBJ1-3; checking the TCRdb D call of TRBD1 is not possible without DNA. The CDR3 is made up of 17 amino acids. Germline CDR1 and CDR2: MNHNS and SASEGT. CDR3 protein: CASSEVGAVSSGNTIYF.

The chain links TRBV5-1 to TRBJ2-1; TCRdb names TRBD1, which stays unverified in the absence of DNA. Germline assignment: CDR1 SGHRS and CDR2 YFSETQ. The CDR3 spans 16 residues. The chain's CDR3 is CASSLGLPGQANEQFF.

This sequence joins TRBV20-1 and TRBJ2-1. The CDR3 loop spans 14 amino acids. The germline CDR1 and CDR2 sequences are DFQATT and SNEGSKA (reference sequence). CDR3 sequence: CSASLGFPPNEQFF.

The chain employs TRBV7-9 and TRBJ2-5; TCRdb gives TRBD2 as the D gene, but with no DNA this cannot be confirmed. The germline V gene has CDR1 SEHNR and CDR2 FQNEAQ (reference sequence). The CDR3 contains 16 residues. Here the CDR3 reads CASSSRGSGSAETQYF.

This chain links TRBV24-1 with TRBJ2-1; the D gene TCRdb calls, TRBD1, cannot be checked with no DNA. Germline-derived CDR1 and CDR2 are KGHDR and SFDVKD. The CDR3 has 14 residues. The CDR3 here is CATSDPGPNLEQFF.

The rearrangement joins TRBV6-1 to TRBJ2-7; TCRdb selects TRBD1, and the lack of DNA leaves this call unchecked. CDR3 size: 15 residues. Germline V CDR1 and CDR2: MNHNS, SASEGT. CDR3 region: CASTLTRTGAYEQYF.

The chain joins TRBV12-3 or TRBV12-4 to TRBJ2-7; TCRdb names TRBD1, which stays unverified in the absence of DNA. The length of the CDR3 is 14 residues. CDR3 region: CASSSRGMQYEQYF.

This rearrangement joins TRBV20-1 to TRBJ1-1; TCRdb outputs TRBD1, but without DNA this stays unchecked. CDR3 length: 16 amino acids. CDR1 DFQATT and CDR2 SNEGSKA come from the germline V gene (reference sequence). CDR3 amino acids: CSAKGTGVGLNTEAFF.

V is TRBV5-6 and J is TRBJ1-3; with no DNA, the TCRdb D assignment of TRBD1 cannot be verified. The CDR3 has 15 amino acids. Germline V lookup: CDR1 SGHDT, CDR2 YYEEEE. The CDR3: CASSSGVLSGNTIYF.

V gene TRBV5-6 combines with J gene TRBJ2-1. The germline V gene encodes CDR1 SGHDT and CDR2 YYEEEE. The CDR3 loop spans 11 amino acids. The CDR3 is CASSRFTEQFF.

This chain links TRBV19 with TRBJ1-2. Germline CDR1 and CDR2: LNHDA and SQIVND (reference sequence). This CDR3 has 12 residues. The CDR3 loop is CASSSTTYGYTF.